This is a list of T cell receptor beta chains from one sample in a study of cytomegalovirus exposure and HLA in healthy donors. Method: immunoSEQ multiplex PCR; TCRdb's copy keeps in-frame clones and lacks some. The repertoire holds about 200,000 clones, with roughly 78% as singletons. Sequencing was carried out using PBMCs. The receptor source for this set is a woman aged 25 to 45 in good health and CMV-seropositive. The CDR3 runs from the conserved cysteine through the conserved F or W. D genes are given only for firm matches. The size of a clone is reported for some rows only, either as once, few or many, or as a class for expanded clones.

>-|15|-|TRBV5-1|TRBJ1-4
CASSLMADGGEKLFF
TGCGCCAGCAGCTTGATGGCGGATGGAGGTGAAAAACTGTTTTTT
>-|16|TRBD2|TRBV5-1|TRBJ2-5
CASSPRPTSAGETQYF
TGCGCCAGCAGCCCGAGACCGACTAGCGCTGGGGAGACCCAGTACTTC
>-|15|TRBD1|TRBV10-2|TRBJ2-3
CASSDGQGFTDTQYF
TGCGCCAGCAGTGACGGACAGGGGTTCACAGATACGCAGTATTTT
>-|19|TRBD1|TRBV27|TRBJ1-5
CASSSVRDRVAGGNQPQHF
TGTGCCAGCAGTTCGGTCCGGGACAGGGTGGCCGGTGGCAATCAGCCCCAGCATTTT
>-|15|-|TRBV27|TRBJ1-2
CASSPTRAAIYGYTF
TGTGCCAGCAGCCCTACGAGGGCTGCGATCTATGGCTACACCTTC
>-|13|-|TRBV2|TRBJ2-7
CASSGGMGLKQYF
TGTGCCAGCAGTGGCGGGATGGGGTTGAAGCAGTACTTC
>-|14|-|TRBV5-4|TRBJ1-6
CASSLATDNSPLHF
TGTGCCAGCAGCTTGGCGACAGATAATTCACCCCTCCACTTT
>-|16|-|TRBV11-2|TRBJ2-1
CASSLDPRASYNEQFF
TGTGCCAGCAGCTTAGATCCGCGGGCCAGCTACAATGAGCAGTTCTTC
>few|16|-|TRBV10-3|TRBJ1-1
CAISVGQPPRDTEAFF
TGTGCCATCAGCGTTGGACAGCCCCCACGGGACACTGAAGCTTTCTTT
>-|15|TRBD2|TRBV11-3|TRBJ2-5
CASSLLREGRETQYF
TGTGCCAGCAGCTTACTACGGGAGGGCCGTGAGACCCAGTACTTC
>-|15|-|TRBV5-4|TRBJ1-2
CASSPRPGVNYGYTF
TGTGCCAGCAGCCCCCGTCCGGGGGTTAACTATGGCTACACCTTC
>-|16|TRBD2|TRBV11-2|TRBJ2-7
CASSRIAGGPGYEQYF
TGTGCCAGCAGCAGGATAGCGGGAGGACCCGGCTACGAGCAGTACTTC
>once|15|TRBD1|TRBV5-8|TRBJ1-2
CASSSIATGSNGYTF
TGTGCCAGCAGCTCGATAGCGACAGGGAGTAATGGCTACACCTTC
>-|12|-|TRBV6-5|TRBJ2-3
CASRTQGDTQYF
TGTGCCAGCCGGACCCAGGGAGATACGCAGTATTTT
>-|20|-|TRBV4-1|TRBJ1-2
CASSQDSSPGHQKGSYGYPF
TGCGCCAGCAGCCAAGATAGTAGCCCGGGACACCAGAAGGGAAGTTATGGCTACCCCTTC
>-|10|-|TRBV29-1|TRBJ2-3
CSVRADTQYF
TGCAGCGTAAGAGCTGATACGCAGTATTTT
>-|14|-|TRBV29-1|TRBJ2-7
CSAAGGQGPYEQYF
TGCAGCGCCGCCGGGGGTCAGGGCCCCTACGAGCAGTACTTC
>-|17|TRBD1|TRBV6-1|TRBJ2-2
CASSDGDRGLNTGELFF
TGTGCCAGCAGTGACGGGGACAGGGGGCTGAACACCGGGGAGCTGTTTTTT
>-|14|TRBD1|TRBV5-1|TRBJ2-2
CASSSWTGAGELFF
TGCGCCAGCAGCTCCTGGACAGGAGCCGGGGAGCTGTTTTTT
>-|17|TRBD2|TRBV7-7|TRBJ2-2
CASSLVAGGLNTGELFF
TGTGCCAGCAGCCTAGTAGCGGGGGGCCTCAACACCGGGGAGCTGTTTTTT
>-|17|-|TRBV11-3|TRBJ2-3
CASSLRWAAGSTDTQYF
TGTGCCAGCAGCTTAAGGTGGGCAGCAGGGAGCACAGATACGCAGTATTTT
>-|14|TRBD1|TRBV27|TRBJ1-5
CASSLTGASQPQHF
TGTGCCAGCAGTTTAACAGGGGCCAGTCAGCCCCAGCATTTT
>few|14|TRBD2|TRBV6-6|TRBJ2-5
CASRFTSGGETQYF
TGTGCCAGCAGGTTTACTAGCGGGGGAGAGACCCAGTACTTC
>-|18|-|TRBV4-3|TRBJ2-1
CASSQDLPRLGSYNEQFF
TGCGCCAGCAGCCAAGATCTGCCGAGACTAGGGTCCTACAATGAGCAGTTCTTC
>-|16|-|TRBV5-1|TRBJ1-3
CASSLALRSSGNTIYF
TGCGCCAGCAGCTTGGCCCTGAGGAGCTCTGGAAACACCATATATTTT
>-|15|-|TRBV9|TRBJ1-3
CASSVGDSSGNTIYF
TGTGCCAGCAGCGTAGGTGACAGCTCTGGAAACACCATATATTTT
>-|16|-|TRBV6-6|TRBJ2-1
CASSYSGTLLYNEQFF
TGTGCCAGCAGTTACTCCGGGACTTTACTTTACAATGAGCAGTTCTTC
>-|13|-|TRBV18|TRBJ1-5
CASSNRDNQPQHF
TGTGCCAGCTCAAACAGAGACAATCAGCCCCAGCATTTT
>-|15|-|TRBV30|TRBJ2-3
CAWSLGGGSTDTQYF
TGTGCCTGGAGTCTTGGGGGAGGCTCCACAGATACGCAGTATTTT
>-|11|-|TRBV27|TRBJ1-1
CASSSYTEAFF
TGTGCCAGCAGTTCCTACACTGAAGCTTTCTTT